These 22 T cell receptor beta chains share one sample of origin, sequenced in a study of T cell responses to AZD1222 COVID-19 vaccine. Method: immunoSEQ multiplex PCR; TCRdb's copy keeps in-frame clones and lacks some. The sample holds about 77,000 clones, more than 90% seen once. This material consisted of peripheral blood, taken 28 days after the second AZD1222 dose. The source of these receptors is an adult who received the AZD1222 COVID-19 vaccine.

The chain has TRBV28 and TRBJ1-2, with 9 nucleotides matching TRBD1. V lost 7 bases to trimming and J lost 8 bases; unmatched junction nucleotides: 5. Germline-derived CDR1 and CDR2 are MDHEN and SYDVKM. CDR3 length: 12 amino acids. CDR3 residues: CASTGTGSGYTF. CDR3 sequence (DNA): TGTGCCAGCACCGGGACAGGGAGCGGCTACACCTTC.

This clone was counted a single time. This chain connects TRBV27 to TRBJ1-5; no clear D gene. The CDR3 covers 15 residues. Germline CDR1 MNHEY, CDR2 SMNVEV (reference sequence). The germline V and J ends were trimmed by 2 bases and 2 bases, with 10 bases remaining between them. The CDR3 nucleotides are TGTGCCAGCAGTTTAAGGGTGGGTGGCAATCAGCCCCAGCATTTT. Its protein is CASSLRVGGNQPQHF.

V usage is TRBV3-1 (or the pseudogene TRBV3-2) and J usage is TRBJ1-2, with D possibly matching TRBD1 (5 bases). Germline CDR1 LGHDT, CDR2 YNNKEL (reference sequence). The CDR3 runs to 15 residues. Trimming cost V 2 bases and J 4 bases, with 14 bases left between them. The CDR3 nucleotides read TGTGCCAGCAGCCAATTGGGGGGTTTGGGCTATGGCTACACCTTC. Protein product: CASSQLGGLGYGYTF.

This rearrangement joins TRBV5-3 to TRBJ1-1; TRBD1 is a possible D gene (6 bases). TRBV5-3 is noted as an ORF with a role that remains uncertain. V lost 4 bases and J 0 bases, leaving 22 bases between the germline ends. The CDR3 extends over 18 amino acids. The CDR3 DNA reads as TGTGCCAGAAGCGTTTACAGGGCCCGGGCCCTCATGAACACTGAAGCTTTCTTT. Its protein product is CARSVYRARALMNTEAFF.

This clone has only one observation. This sequence joins TRBV7-9 and TRBJ1-1; D is possibly TRBD1 (5 bases). Trimming removed 2 bases at V and 4 bases at J, with 11 bases between. Germline V gene lookup returns CDR1 SEHNR and CDR2 FQNEAQ (reference sequence). This CDR3 region has 14 residues. CDR3 DNA: TGTGCCAGCAGCTTAAACTCTGGGGGCACTGAAGCTTTCTTT. It encodes CASSLNSGGTEAFF.

The chain combines TRBV7-2 with TRBJ1-6; D is undetermined. Between the trimmed V and J ends, which lost 1 base and 10 bases, there was a span of 11 bases. Germline CDR1 SGHTA, CDR2 FQGNSA. The CDR3 covers 14 residues. DNA of the CDR3: TGTGCCAGCAGCTTAGACGGAATCAGGTCACCCCTCCACTTT. The encoded protein is CASSLDGIRSPLHF.

The chain employs TRBV19 and TRBJ1-1, with D unclear. The germline gives CDR1 LNHDA, CDR2 SQIVND (reference sequence). Trimming pared 8 bases from V and 1 base from J, leaving 11 bases between. This CDR3 is 13 amino acids long. The CDR3 sequence is CASRGRGNTEAFF. The DNA for the CDR3 is TGTGCCAGTCGTGGACGGGGGAACACTGAAGCTTTCTTT.

The chain uses TRBV6-5 and TRBJ2-1; maybe TRBD2 (6 bases). Germline V gives CDR1 MNHEY, CDR2 SVGAGI. The CDR3 runs 15 residues. With 2 bases removed from V and 0 bases from J, the gap between germline ends came to 8 bases. This CDR3 reads CASSYDGSSYNEQFF. CDR3 DNA: TGTGCCAGCAGTTACGACGGGAGCTCCTACAATGAGCAGTTCTTC.

V usage is TRBV30 and J usage is TRBJ1-2; D may be TRBD1 (6 bases). Germline V gives CDR1 GTSNPN, CDR2 SVGIG (reference sequence). The V and J ends lost 2 bases and 7 bases respectively, with 14 bases between them. The CDR3 runs 13 residues. CDR3 sequence reads: CAWSPGGLGGYTF. The CDR3 DNA is TGTGCCTGGAGTCCCGGGGGCTTAGGTGGCTACACCTTC.

The chain couples TRBV9 to TRBJ2-1, with TRBD2 identical over 11 bases. The CDR3 is 15 residues long. Germline V lookup: CDR1 SGDLS, CDR2 YYNGEE. Unmatched junction bases numbered 1, after V lost 3 bases and J lost 2 bases. The CDR3 loop is CASSELAGAYNEQFF. The CDR3 DNA follows: TGTGCCAGCAGCGAACTAGCGGGGGCCTACAATGAGCAGTTCTTC.

This chain connects TRBV29-1 to TRBJ2-2, with a tentative D call TRBD2 (6 bases). Germline CDR1 SQVTM, CDR2 ANQGSEA. The ends were cut back, 2 bases at V and 8 bases at J, with 18 bases in the middle. This CDR3 is 15 amino acids long. CDR3 residues: CSVERGVGGRGELFF. CDR3 nucleotides: TGCAGCGTTGAACGTGGCGTGGGGGGAAGGGGGGAGCTGTTTTTT.

The gene calls are TRBV6-5 and TRBJ2-1; perhaps D is TRBD1 or TRBD2 (5 bases each). CDR1 is MNHEY and CDR2 is SVGAGI in the germline V gene. The CDR3 sequence is 13 residues long. Trimming removed 2 bases from V and 5 bases from J, with 7 bases in between. As DNA, the CDR3 is TGTGCCAGCAGTTACCAGGGACACAATGAGCAGTTCTTC. It codes for CASSYQGHNEQFF.

The chain couples TRBV5-1 to TRBJ2-7; D ambiguous. Germline-derived CDR1 and CDR2 are SGHRS and YFSETQ. The germline V and J ends were trimmed by 7 bases and 5 bases, with 16 bases remaining between them. The CDR3 is 13 amino acids. The DNA for the CDR3 is TGCGCCAGCGCGGACGGGTTGGGGAACGAGCAGTACTTC. Translation: CASADGLGNEQYF.

J is TRBJ2-7 and V is TRBV6-5; no clear D. The CDR3 contains 15 residues. The V end lost 8 bases, the J end lost 2 bases, and 19 bases lay between the germline ends. Germline V gives CDR1 MNHEY, CDR2 SVGAGI. The DNA for the CDR3 is TGTGCCAGCCGAATTGTCGTGGGGAATGCCTACGAGCAGTACTTC. This gives the protein CASRIVVGNAYEQYF.

The chain links TRBV7-9 to TRBJ1-4, with a tentative D call TRBD1 (5 bases). Germline V gene sequence: CDR1 SEHNR, CDR2 FQNEAQ (reference sequence). V was pared by 3 bases and J by 0 bases, with 8 bases between. This CDR3 has 15 residues. The CDR3 DNA reads as TGTGCCAGCAGCTTCCGAGGGGCAACTAATGAAAAACTGTTTTTT. It translates to CASSFRGATNEKLFF.

The chain uses TRBV28 and TRBJ1-5, with 7 positions matching TRBD1. V shed 5 bases, J shed 5 bases, and the junction held 6 bases outside the gene matches. Germline lookup yields CDR1 MDHEN and CDR2 SYDVKM. This CDR3 comprises 14 residues. The CDR3 DNA sequence: TGTGCCAGCAGTGGGGTGACAGGGCATCAGCCCCAGCATTTT. The encoded protein is CASSGVTGHQPQHF. Based on the CDR3 plus reference TRBV28 and TRBJ1-5, the full variable domain is DVKVTQSSRYLVKRTGEKVFLECVQDMDHENMFWYRQDPGLGLRLIYFSYDVKMKEKGDIPEGYSVSREKKERFSLILESASTNQTSMYLCASSGVTGHQPQHFGDGTRLSIL.

This sequence joins TRBV11-2 and TRBJ2-1; D is ambiguous. This CDR3 has 16 residues. Between the trimmed V and J ends, which lost 3 bases and 0 bases, there was a span of 12 bases. Germline V lookup: CDR1 SGHAT, CDR2 FQNNGV. CDR3 nucleotides: TGTGCCAGCAGCTTCCCCCGACGGAGCTCCTACAATGAGCAGTTCTTC. It yields the protein CASSFPRRSSYNEQFF.

This clone was recorded once. This chain joins TRBV4-1 and TRBJ2-7, with 16 bases aligning to TRBD2. The CDR3 runs to 19 residues. The junction had 16 bases not matched to a gene; V was cut back by 4 bases and J by 7 bases. The germline V gene has CDR1 MGHRA and CDR2 YSYEKL. CDR3 loop: CASSLHYQPGLAGGLEQYF. CDR3 nucleotides: TGCGCCAGCAGCCTTCACTACCAGCCGGGACTAGCGGGAGGGCTGGAGCAGTACTTC.

The chain uses TRBV4-3 and TRBJ1-4, with D perhaps TRBD1 (6 bases). The CDR3 spans 15 residues. Trimming left V 4 bases short and J 8 bases short, with 17 bases between. Germline loops: CDR1 LGHNA, CDR2 YSLEER. The DNA of the CDR3 is TGCGCCAGCAGCCCGTACCACAGGGCTGGAGAAAAACTGTTTTTT. Translating it yields CASSPYHRAGEKLFF.

The rearrangement uses TRBV25-1 and TRBJ1-2; weak D call: TRBD1 (5 bases). This CDR3 spans 15 amino acids. Trimming took off 2 bases at V and 5 bases at J, with 15 bases between the two ends. Germline-derived CDR1 and CDR2 are MGHDK and SYGVNS. This CDR3 is CASSEQEGIGYGYTF. The CDR3 DNA is TGTGCCAGCAGTGAACAAGAGGGGATTGGGTATGGCTACACCTTC.

The J gene is TRBJ2-1, the V gene TRBV19, with D perhaps given as TRBD1 or TRBD2 (5 bases each). Germline V gene lookup returns CDR1 LNHDA and CDR2 SQIVND (reference sequence). V gave up 6 bases and J gave up 5 bases, with 17 bases separating them. This CDR3 comprises 15 residues. The CDR3 region is CASRARTGQNNEQFF. Here the CDR3 DNA reads TGTGCCAGTAGGGCCCGGACTGGACAAAACAATGAGCAGTTCTTC.

The chain uses TRBV2 and TRBJ2-6; D is undetermined. Germline assignment: CDR1 SNHLY and CDR2 FYNNEI. Trimming removed 6 bases at V and 1 base at J, with 7 bases between. The CDR3 runs 14 residues. As DNA, the CDR3 is TGTGCCAGCAGAGAATTTTCTGGGGCCAACGTCCTGACTTTC. It translates to CASREFSGANVLTF.